This TCR beta chain originates from a study of T cells in Graves' hyperthyroidism and ophthalmopathy. Sample collection date corresponds to first hyperthyroidism diagnosis, prior to any ophthalmopathy symptoms. Authors of the study amplified TCR beta CDR3 regions from RNA transcripts. First-round RT-PCR targeting the TCR CDR3 was performed with the HTBI primer set. TCRdb independently ran MiXCR on the multiplex PCR reads; one entry per CDR3 protein. The table has about 150,000 distinct CDR3 sequences, roughly a fifth seen once. Germline loops: CDR1 SGDLS, CDR2 YYNGEE. The length of the CDR3 is 14 residues. On this clonotype itself: Being one base from a much bigger clone, this may be a read error.

The rearrangement links TRBV9 to TRBJ2-4; TRBD1 matches 8 bases. The end of the DNA fits TRBJ2-1 better, so the J call may be wrong. Sequencing was done on a sample of blood. The TCR originated in a woman between 50 and 59 years old with Graves' hyperthyroidism that later progressed to Graves' ophthalmopathy. CDR3 residues: CASSTQGGKNIQFF. The CDR3 region has the DNA TGTGCCAGCAGCACACAGGGGGGCAAAAACATTCAGTTCTTC.